The present entry profiles one T cell receptor beta chain with its context. This clone appeared once. Its antigen remains unidentified. No clone much larger than this one lies a single base away; base qualities are absent. Reading the label with the study, this specimen's time point is: baseline before first vaccination. The vaccinee samples were drawn from two UK trials, COV001 and COV002, one of which was a single-blind randomized controlled phase 2/3 trial testing AZD1222 (ChAdOx1 nCoV-19) in healthy adults. For TCRbeta chain sequencing, PBMC samples from trial participants were taken at day 0 and at day 28 after the second dose. The data were obtained in a study of T cell responses to AZD1222 COVID-19 vaccine (dated by TCRdb to the early 2020s). General notes on the study: Because spike-specific TCR depth and breadth did not differ between the two schedules, AZD1222 recipients who got a second dose at roughly 4 weeks were pooled with those who got a second dose at roughly 12 weeks. TCR sequencing was performed for about 250 trial participants, of whom about 200 were given two doses of AZD1222 and some 25 were given two doses of MenACWY control vaccine. Enrollment into the trials was organized by age into subgroups of 18-55, 56-69 and 70-plus years, and those subgroups contained about 160, 30 and 59 TCR-sequenced participants, respectively. Results the study describes overall, beyond this receptor: Conclusions about previously exposed vaccinees were limited because only six or seven AZD1222 recipients were SARS-CoV-2 seropositive at baseline. Because no day 14 peak-response samples were available, the repertoires could be characterized only after the peak T cell response. Participants were mostly white British, with more females than males. The authors suggested clonal diversity may have been underestimated. In the small 56-69-year group, the increase in depth fell short of significance, most likely because of low power. CD4 TCRs associated with the vaccine covered the entire spike protein, and the dominant responses were in regions 160-218 and 743-854. After two AZD1222 doses, both the breadth and the depth of spike-specific TCRs were significantly higher than at day 0 and than in MenACWY recipients. Nearly half of unique spike-specific TCRs reportedly recognized epitopes outside regions mutated in the B.1.351 and B.1.1.7 variants.

Taken from cysteine to phenylalanine, the CDR3 has 15 residues. The kept DNA is CDR3 alone, 45 bases in frame from the first base. From the germline V gene, CDR1 is ENHRY and CDR2 is SYGVKD. Between the V and J ends, shortened by 3 bases and 6 bases respectively, the junction contains 17 bases. The CDR3 regions of human TCRbeta chains were subjected to immunosequencing. For the original study's pipeline: TCRs in the repertoires were matched against a reference library of SARS-CoV-2-specific TCRs that had been generated with the MIRA antigen-specificity platform. Breadth meant the fraction of unique TCRs that were SARS-CoV-2-associated, whereas depth meant the fraction of total T cells that were SARS-CoV-2-associated. Each spike-specific TCR was assigned to its reactive spike region and to a CD4 or CD8 class using the MIRA data. Log10-transformed breadth and depth values were compared by one-way ANOVA with Sidak's multiple comparisons tests. TCRdb carries this immuneACCESS record with in-frame sequences only. Its versions omit some clonotypes, under half of them owing to an unresolved V gene in the studies checked, with the rest unexplained. From that table come the V and J calls and clone size; the DNA was used to work out D and trimming. In all, the sample holds around 130,000 clones, and roughly 93% of those were seen once. More than 2.5% of the sample is taken by the ten largest.

The clonotype was recovered from an adult in good health. Sequencing was performed on peripheral blood, taken on day 0 of AZD1222 vaccination. This sequence uses TRBV10-3 and TRBJ1-2; TRBD1 could be the D gene, as 5 bases match. The CDR3 corresponds to CAISERSKGRDGYTF. The nucleotide sequence is given as TGTGCCATCAGTGAACGTTCGAAGGGGCGGGATGGCTACACCTTC.